This T cell receptor beta chain was recovered during a study of shared clonotypes between healthy human individuals. Study results and limitations: Having only a few donors restricted how much genetic and exposure-history diversity was captured.

Cells designated naive CD8 were CD45RO-negative and were positively selected for CCR7, with terminally differentiated effector memory CD45RA+ cells excluded. At the deep level, the assay was run. Sorted-subset replicate PCR reactions contained 200 to 250 ng DNA, corresponding to some 28,000 T cell genomes. Here immunoSEQ multiplex PCR was the method, and the copy in TCRdb shows in-frame clones only, minus some. Altogether about 2.1 million clones are present, 93% being singletons, with the ten largest covering under 2%. V was shortened by 0 bases and J by 6 bases, with 15 bases between the two germline ends. The V gene's germline CDR1 is MNHNY and CDR2 SVGAGI (reference sequence). The length of the CDR3 is 15 residues. A word on this clone: What it binds is not known.

The sequence derives from a man aged 18 to 30 in good health. Some clones in this sample may be carry-over from other donors' samples. Sequencing was carried out using naive CD8+ T cells from PBMCs. The genes are TRBV6-6 and TRBJ2-7; possible D gene TRBD2, 6 bases. CDR3 sequence reads: CASSYSEGWSVEQYF. The CDR3 nucleotides read TGTGCCAGCAGTTACTCGGAGGGATGGAGCGTCGAGCAGTACTTC.